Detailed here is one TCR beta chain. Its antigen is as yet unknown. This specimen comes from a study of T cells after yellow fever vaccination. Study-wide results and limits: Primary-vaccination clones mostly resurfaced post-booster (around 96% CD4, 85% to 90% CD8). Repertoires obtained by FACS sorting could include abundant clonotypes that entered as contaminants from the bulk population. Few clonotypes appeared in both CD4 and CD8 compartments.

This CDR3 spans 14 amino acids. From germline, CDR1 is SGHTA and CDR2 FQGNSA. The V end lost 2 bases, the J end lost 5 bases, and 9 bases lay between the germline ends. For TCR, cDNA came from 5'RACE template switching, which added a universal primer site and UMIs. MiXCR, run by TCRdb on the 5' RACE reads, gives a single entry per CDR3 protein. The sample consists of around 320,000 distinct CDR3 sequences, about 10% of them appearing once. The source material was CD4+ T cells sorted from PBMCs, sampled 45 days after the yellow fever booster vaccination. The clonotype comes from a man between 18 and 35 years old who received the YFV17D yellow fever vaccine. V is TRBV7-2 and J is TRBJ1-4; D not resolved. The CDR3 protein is CASSLNSGNEKLFF. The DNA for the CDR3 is TGTGCCAGCAGCTTAAACAGTGGGAATGAAAAACTGTTTTTT.